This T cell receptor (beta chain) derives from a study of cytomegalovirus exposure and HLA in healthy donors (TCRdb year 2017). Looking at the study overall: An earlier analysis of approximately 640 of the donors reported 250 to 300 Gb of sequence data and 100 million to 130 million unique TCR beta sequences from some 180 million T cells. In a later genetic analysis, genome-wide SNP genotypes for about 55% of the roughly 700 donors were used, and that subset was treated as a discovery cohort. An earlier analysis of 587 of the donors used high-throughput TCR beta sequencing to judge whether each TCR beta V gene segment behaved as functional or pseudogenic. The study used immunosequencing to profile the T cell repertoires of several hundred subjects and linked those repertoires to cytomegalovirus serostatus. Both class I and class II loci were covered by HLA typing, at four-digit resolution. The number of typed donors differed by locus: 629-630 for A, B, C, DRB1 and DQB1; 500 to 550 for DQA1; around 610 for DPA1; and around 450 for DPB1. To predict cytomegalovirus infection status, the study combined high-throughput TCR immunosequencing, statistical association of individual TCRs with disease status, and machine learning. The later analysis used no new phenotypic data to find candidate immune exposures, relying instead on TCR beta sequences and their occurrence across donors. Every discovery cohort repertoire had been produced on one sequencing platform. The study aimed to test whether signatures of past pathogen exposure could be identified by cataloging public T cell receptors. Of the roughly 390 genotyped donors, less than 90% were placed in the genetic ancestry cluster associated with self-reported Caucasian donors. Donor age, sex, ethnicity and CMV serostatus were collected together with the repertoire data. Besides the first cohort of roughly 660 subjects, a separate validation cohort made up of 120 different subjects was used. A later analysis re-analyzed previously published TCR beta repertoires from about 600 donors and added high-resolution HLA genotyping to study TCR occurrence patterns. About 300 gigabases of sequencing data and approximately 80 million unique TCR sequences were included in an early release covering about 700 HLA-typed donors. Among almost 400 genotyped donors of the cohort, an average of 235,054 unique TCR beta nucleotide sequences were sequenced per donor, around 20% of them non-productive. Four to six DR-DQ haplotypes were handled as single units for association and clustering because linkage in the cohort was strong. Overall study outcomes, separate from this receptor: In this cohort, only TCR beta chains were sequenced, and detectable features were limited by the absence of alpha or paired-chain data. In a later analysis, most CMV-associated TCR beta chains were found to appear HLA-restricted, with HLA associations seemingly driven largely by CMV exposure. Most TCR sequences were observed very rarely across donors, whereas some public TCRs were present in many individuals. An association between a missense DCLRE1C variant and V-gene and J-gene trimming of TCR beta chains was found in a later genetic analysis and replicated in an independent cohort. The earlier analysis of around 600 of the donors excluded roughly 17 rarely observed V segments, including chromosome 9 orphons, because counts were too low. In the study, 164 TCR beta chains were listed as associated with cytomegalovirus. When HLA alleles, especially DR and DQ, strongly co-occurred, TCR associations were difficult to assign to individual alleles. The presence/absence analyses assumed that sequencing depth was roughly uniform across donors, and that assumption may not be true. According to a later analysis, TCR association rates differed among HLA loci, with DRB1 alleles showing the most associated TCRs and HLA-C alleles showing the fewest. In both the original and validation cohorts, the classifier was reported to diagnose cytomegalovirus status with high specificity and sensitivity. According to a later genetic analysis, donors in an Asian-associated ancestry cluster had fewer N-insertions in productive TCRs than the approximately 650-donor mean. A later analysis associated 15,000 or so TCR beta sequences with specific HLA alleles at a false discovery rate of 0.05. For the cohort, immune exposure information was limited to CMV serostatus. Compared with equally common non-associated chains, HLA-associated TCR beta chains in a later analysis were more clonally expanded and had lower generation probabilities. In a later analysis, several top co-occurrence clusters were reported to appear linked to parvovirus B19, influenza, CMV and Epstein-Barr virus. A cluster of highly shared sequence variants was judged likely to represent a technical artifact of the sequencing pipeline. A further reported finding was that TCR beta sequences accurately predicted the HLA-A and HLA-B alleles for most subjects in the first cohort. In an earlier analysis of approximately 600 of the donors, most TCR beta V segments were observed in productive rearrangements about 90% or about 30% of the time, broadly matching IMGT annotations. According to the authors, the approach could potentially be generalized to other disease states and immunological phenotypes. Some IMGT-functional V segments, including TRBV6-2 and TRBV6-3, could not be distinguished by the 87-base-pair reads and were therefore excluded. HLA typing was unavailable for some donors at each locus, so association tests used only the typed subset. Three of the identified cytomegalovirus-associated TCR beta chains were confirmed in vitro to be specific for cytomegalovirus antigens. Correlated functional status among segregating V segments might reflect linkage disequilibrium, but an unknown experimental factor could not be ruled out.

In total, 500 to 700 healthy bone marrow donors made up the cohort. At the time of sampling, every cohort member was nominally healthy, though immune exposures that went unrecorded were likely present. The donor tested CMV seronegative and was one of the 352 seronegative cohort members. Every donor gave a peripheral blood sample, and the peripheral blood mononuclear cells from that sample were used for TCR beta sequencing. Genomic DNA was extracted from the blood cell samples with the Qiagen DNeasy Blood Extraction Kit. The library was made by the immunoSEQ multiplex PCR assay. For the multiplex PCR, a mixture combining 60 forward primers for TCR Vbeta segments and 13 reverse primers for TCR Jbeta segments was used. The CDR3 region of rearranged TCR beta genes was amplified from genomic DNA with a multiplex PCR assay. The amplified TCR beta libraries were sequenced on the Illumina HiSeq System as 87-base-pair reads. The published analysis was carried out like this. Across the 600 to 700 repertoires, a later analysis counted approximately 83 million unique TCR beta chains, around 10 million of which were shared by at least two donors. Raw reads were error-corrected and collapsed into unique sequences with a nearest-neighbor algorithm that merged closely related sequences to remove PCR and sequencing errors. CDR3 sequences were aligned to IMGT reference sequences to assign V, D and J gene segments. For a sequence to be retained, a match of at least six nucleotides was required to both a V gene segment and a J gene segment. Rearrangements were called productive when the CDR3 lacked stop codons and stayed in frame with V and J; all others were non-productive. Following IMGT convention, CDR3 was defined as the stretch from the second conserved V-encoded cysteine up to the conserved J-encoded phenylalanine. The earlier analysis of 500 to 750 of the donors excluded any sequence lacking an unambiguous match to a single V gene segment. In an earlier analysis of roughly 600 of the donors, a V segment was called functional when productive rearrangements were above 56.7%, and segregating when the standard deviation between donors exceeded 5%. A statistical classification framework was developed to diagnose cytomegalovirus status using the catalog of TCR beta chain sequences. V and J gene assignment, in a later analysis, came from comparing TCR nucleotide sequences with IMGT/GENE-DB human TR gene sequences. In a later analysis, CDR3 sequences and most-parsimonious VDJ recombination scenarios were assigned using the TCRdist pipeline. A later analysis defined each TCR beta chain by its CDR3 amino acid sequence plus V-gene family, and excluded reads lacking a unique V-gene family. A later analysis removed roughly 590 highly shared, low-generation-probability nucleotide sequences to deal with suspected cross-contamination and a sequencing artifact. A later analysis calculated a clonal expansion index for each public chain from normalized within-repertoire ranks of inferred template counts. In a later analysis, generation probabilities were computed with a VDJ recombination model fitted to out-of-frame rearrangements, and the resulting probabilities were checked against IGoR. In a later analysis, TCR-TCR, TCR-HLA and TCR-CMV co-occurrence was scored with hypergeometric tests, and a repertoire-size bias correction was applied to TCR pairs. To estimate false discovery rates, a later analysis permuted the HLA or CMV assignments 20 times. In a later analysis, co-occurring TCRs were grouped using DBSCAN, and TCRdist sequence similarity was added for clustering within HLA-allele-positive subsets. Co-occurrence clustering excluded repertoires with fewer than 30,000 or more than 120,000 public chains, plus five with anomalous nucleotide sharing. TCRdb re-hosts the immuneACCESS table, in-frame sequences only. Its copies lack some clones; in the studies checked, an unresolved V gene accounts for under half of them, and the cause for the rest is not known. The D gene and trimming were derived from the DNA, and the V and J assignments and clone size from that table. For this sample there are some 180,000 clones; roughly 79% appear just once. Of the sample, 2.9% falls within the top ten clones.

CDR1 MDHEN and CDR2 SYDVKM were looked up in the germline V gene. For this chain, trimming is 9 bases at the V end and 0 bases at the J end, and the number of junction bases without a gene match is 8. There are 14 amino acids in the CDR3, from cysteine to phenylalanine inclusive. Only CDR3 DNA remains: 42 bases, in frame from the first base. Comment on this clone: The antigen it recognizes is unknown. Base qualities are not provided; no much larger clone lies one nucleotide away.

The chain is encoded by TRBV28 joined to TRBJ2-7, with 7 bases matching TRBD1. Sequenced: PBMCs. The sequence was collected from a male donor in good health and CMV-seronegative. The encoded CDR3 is CASLTGTVSYEQYF. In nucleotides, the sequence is TGTGCCAGTTTAACAGGGACAGTCTCCTACGAGCAGTACTTC.